These 3 T cell receptor beta chains were all obtained from the same sample, sequenced in a study of graft-versus-host responses after intestinal transplantation. Profiling relied on immunoSEQ multiplex PCR, and the TCRdb table lists in-frame clones only, not all of them. The table has around 71,000 clones, about 94% seen once; the top ten hold about 0.56%. Their cognate antigens are unknown. The material sequenced was unstimulated CD8+ T cells sorted from spleen or lymph node cells, taken before intestinal transplant. The receptors originated from a human donor who received an intestinal transplant.

CDR3 region: CASSPPRPGPYSNQPQHF. CDR3 DNA sequence: TGTGCCAGCAGCCCCCCTCGCCCGGGGCCATATAGCAATCAGCCCCAGCATTTT. The chain has TRBV27 and TRBJ1-5, with D perhaps TRBD1 (5 bases). V lost 6 bases to trimming and J lost 0 bases, with 21 bases between them. CDR1 and CDR2 (germline): MNHEY, SMNVEV (reference sequence). The CDR3 is 18 residues long.

The chain links TRBV5-1 to TRBJ1-2; D is unresolved. The germline gives CDR1 SGHRS, CDR2 YFSETQ. The CDR3 is 14 amino acids. V lost 0 bases and J lost 2, with 8 bases in between. The CDR3 is CASSLAFRNYGYTF. CDR3 nucleotides: TGCGCCAGCAGCTTGGCTTTCAGGAACTATGGCTACACCTTC.

V is TRBV9 and J is TRBJ1-5; D is ambiguous. V lost 4 bases to trimming and J lost 0 bases, with 8 bases between them. The CDR3 is 14 amino acids. Germline assignment: CDR1 SGDLS and CDR2 YYNGEE. The CDR3 loop is CASSPYPSNQPQHF. For the CDR3, the DNA is TGTGCCAGCAGCCCCTATCCTAGCAATCAGCCCCAGCATTTT. Full variable domain (rest looked up from reference TRBV9 and TRBJ1-5): DSGVTQTPKHLITATGQRVTLRCSPRSGDLSVYWYQQSLDQGLQFLIQYYNGEERAKGNILERFSAQQFPDLHSELNLSSLELGDSALYFCASSPYPSNQPQHFGDGTRLSIL.